The clone carrying this T cell receptor (beta chain) has more than one count but fewer than ten. As yet, its antigen is unknown. Cultured CD4+ T cell DNA underwent sequencing with the Oncomine TCR Beta short-read assay. Each CDR3 protein gets one entry after TCRdb re-called the PCR reads with MiXCR. The sample shows around 14,000 distinct CDR3 sequences, about 53% of them seen only once. The treatment is: roughly 10-day PBMC culture with coronavirus spike peptide pools or control peptides (ViraFEST assay). TCRs were sequenced by ViraFEST after antigen-specific T cells had been expanded with peptide pools. The sample originates from a study of vaccination and CD4 T cells after COVID-19. Study overall: Convalescent participants consisted of six males and four females, two being Hispanic. Findings and caveats of the study: Only post-vaccination samples contained a median roughly 90% of the reactive clones in convalescent patients.

Trimming took off 7 bases at V and 5 bases at J, with 11 bases between the two ends. Germline V gene sequence: CDR1 MNHEY, CDR2 SVGEGT. CDR3 size: 12 residues. The sample consisted of CD4+ T cells from blood, cultured in vitro, taken before SARS-CoV-2 vaccination. This sequence joins TRBV6-2 or TRBV6-3 and TRBJ2-5; D is unclear. The receptor was isolated from a human donor who had recovered from COVID-19. The CDR3 coding sequence is TGTGCCAGCACCTCAATCATCGAGACCCAGTACTTC. Amino acid sequence: CASTSIIETQYF.